This T cell receptor (beta chain) appears in the sequencing data of a study of identical twins. TCRdb called the 5' RACE reads again in MiXCR, with one record for every CDR3 protein. The sample contains hundreds of thousands of distinct CDR3 sequences, 8.5% to 9% of which appear only once. This clonotype turned up a few times. The V segment lost 6 bases and the J segment 3 bases; nucleotides outside the gene matches: 5. CDR1 is WSHSY and CDR2 is SAAADI in the germline V gene. This CDR3 region has 15 residues. These data also featured in a second study, about yellow fever vaccine responses in identical twins.

This clonotype originated in a woman between 18 and 30 years old in good health. V usage is TRBV10-2 and J usage is TRBJ2-5; 12 positions match TRBD2. The sample taken for sequencing was PBMCs. CDR3 region: CASRPTSGRKETQYF. DNA for the CDR3: TGCGCCAGCAGGCCCACTAGCGGGAGGAAAGAGACCCAGTACTTC.